The present entry profiles one T cell receptor beta chain with its context. A read error may be the cause here, since a much bigger clone is one base away. TCRdb keeps only in-frame clones here, not all; method: immunoSEQ multiplex PCR. The sample contains some 390,000 clones, around 90% of which appear only once. The record originates from a study of blood T cell repertoires in COVID-19. The ends were cut back, 3 bases at V and 6 bases at J, with 14 bases in the middle. The CDR3 is 13 residues long. In germline, CDR1 is DFQATT, CDR2 SNEGSKA (reference sequence). Sequenced input: peripheral blood. V and J are TRBV20-1 and TRBJ2-5; D is possibly TRBD2 (5 bases). This clonotype originated in a human donor in a cohort sampled during active COVID-19. The CDR3 DNA is TGCAGTGCTAGTCTAGAGGGTCTGAAGACCCAGTACTTC. Its protein product is CSASLEGLKTQYF.